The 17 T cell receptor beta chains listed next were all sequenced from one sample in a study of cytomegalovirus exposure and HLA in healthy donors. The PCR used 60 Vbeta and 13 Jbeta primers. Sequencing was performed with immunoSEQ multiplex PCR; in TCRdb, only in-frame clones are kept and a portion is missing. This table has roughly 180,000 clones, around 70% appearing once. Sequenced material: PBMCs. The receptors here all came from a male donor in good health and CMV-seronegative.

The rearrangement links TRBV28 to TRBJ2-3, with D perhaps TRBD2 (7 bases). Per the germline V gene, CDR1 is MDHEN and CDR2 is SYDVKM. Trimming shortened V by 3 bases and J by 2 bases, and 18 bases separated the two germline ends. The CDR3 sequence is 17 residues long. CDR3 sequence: CASSFNDRGALTDTQYF. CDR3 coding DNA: TGTGCCAGCAGTTTTAACGACCGGGGGGCCCTCACAGATACGCAGTATTTT.

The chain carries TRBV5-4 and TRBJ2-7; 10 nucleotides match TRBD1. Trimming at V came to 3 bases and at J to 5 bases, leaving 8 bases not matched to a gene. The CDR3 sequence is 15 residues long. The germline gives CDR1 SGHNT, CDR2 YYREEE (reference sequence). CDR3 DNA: TGTGCCAGCAGCTCCAGGACAGGGGGTGTCCACGAGCAGTACTTC. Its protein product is CASSSRTGGVHEQYF.

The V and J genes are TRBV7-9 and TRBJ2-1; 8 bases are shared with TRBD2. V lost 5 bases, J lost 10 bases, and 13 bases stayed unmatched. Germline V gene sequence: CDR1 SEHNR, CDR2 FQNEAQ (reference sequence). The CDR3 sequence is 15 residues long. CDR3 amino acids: CASSPLIGSGVEQFF. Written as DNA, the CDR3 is TGTGCCAGCAGCCCGTTAATTGGTAGCGGGGTAGAGCAGTTCTTC.

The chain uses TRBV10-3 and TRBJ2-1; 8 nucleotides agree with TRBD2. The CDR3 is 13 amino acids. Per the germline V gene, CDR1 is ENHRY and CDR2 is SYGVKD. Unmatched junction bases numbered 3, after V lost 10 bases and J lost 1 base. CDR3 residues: CATLAGSYNEQFF. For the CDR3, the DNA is TGTGCCACCTTAGCGGGGTCCTACAATGAGCAGTTCTTC.

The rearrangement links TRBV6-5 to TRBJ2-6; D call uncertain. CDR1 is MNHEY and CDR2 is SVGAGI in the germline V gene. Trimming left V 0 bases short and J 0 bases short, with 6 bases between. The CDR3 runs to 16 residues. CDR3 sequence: CASSYSTGSGANVLTF. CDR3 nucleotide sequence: TGTGCCAGCAGTTACTCAACCGGCTCTGGGGCCAACGTCCTGACTTTC.

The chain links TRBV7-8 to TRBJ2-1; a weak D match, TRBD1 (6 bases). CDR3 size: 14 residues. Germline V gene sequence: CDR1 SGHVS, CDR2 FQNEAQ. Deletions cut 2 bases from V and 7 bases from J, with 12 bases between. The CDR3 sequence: CASSLRTELNEQFF. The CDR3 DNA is TGTGCCAGCAGCTTACGGACAGAGTTAAATGAGCAGTTCTTC.

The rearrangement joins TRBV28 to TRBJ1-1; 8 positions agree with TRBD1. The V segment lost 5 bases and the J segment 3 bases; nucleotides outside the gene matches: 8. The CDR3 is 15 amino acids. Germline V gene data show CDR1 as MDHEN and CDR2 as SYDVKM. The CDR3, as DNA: TGTGCCAGCAGTACCGAAGGACAGGGCCACACTGAAGCTTTCTTT. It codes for CASSTEGQGHTEAFF.

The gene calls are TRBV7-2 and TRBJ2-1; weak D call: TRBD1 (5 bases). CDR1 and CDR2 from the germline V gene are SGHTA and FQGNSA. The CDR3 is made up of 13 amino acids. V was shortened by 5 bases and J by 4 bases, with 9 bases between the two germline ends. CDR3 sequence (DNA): TGTGCCAGCAGCCTCGGACAATACAATGAGCAGTTCTTC. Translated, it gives CASSLGQYNEQFF.

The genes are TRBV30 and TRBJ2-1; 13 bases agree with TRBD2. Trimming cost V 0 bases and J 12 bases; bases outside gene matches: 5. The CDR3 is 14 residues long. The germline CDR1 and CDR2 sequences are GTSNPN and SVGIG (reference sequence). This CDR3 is CAWSVLAGGSGQFF. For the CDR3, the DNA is TGTGCCTGGAGTGTACTAGCGGGAGGGTCGGGGCAGTTCTTC.

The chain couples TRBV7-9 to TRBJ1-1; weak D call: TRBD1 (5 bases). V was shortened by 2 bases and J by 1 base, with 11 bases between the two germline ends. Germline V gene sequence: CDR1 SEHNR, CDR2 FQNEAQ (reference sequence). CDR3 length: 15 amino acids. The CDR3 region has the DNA TGTGCCAGCAGCTTAATCGGGGGTCCGAACACTGAAGCTTTCTTT. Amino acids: CASSLIGGPNTEAFF.

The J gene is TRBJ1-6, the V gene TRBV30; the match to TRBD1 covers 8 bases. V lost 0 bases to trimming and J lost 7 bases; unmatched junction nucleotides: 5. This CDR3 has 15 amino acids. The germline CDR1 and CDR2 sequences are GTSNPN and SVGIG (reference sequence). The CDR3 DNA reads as TGTGCCTGGAGTGTACGACAGGGGAGGAATTCACCCCTCCACTTT. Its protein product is CAWSVRQGRNSPLHF.

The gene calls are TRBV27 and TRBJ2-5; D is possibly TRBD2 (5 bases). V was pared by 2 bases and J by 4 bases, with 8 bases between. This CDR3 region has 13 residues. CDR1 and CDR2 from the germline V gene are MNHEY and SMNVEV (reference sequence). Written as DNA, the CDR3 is TGTGCCAGCAGTTTACGGGAACCAGAGACCCAGTACTTC. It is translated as CASSLREPETQYF.

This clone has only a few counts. CDR3 bases: TGTGCCAGTAGGCTGACGGGAGGGTCAGATACGCAGTATTTT. Protein: CASRLTGGSDTQYF. V is TRBV19 and J is TRBJ2-3; 8 bases agree with TRBD2. Germline lookup yields CDR1 LNHDA and CDR2 SQIVND (reference sequence). Losses at the gene ends were 6 bases for V and 4 bases for J; bases not matched to a gene: 6. The CDR3 spans 14 residues. The full variable domain, rest sourced from reference TRBV19 and TRBJ2-3, is DGGITQSPKYLFRKEGQNVTLSCEQNLNHDAMYWYRQDPGQGLRLIYYSQIVNDFQKGDIAEGYSVSREKKESFPLTVTSAQKNPTAFYLCASRLTGGSDTQYFGPGTRLTVL.

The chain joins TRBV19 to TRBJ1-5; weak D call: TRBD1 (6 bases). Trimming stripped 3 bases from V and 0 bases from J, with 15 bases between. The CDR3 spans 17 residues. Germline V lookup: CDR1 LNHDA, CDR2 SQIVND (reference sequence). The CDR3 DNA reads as TGTGCCAGTAGTATCCCGGACAGCAATTATAGCAATCAGCCCCAGCATTTT. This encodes CASSIPDSNYSNQPQHF.

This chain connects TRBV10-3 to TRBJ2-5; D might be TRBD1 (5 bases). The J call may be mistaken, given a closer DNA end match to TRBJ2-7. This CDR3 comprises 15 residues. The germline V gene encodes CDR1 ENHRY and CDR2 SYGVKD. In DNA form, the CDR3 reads TGTGCCATCAGGGAAGGTACCAGGGCCCCCTACGAGCAGTACTTC. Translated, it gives CAIREGTRAPYEQYF.

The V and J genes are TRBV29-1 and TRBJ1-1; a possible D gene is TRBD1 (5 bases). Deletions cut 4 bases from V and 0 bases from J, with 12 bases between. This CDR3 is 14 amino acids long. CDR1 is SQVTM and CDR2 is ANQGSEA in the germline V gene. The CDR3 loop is CSVVGVYMNTEAFF. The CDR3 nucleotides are TGCAGCGTTGTAGGGGTATACATGAACACTGAAGCTTTCTTT.

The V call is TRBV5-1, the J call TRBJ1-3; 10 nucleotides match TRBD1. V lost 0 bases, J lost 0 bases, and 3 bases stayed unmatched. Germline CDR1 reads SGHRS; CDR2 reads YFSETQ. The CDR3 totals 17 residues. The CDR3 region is CASSLVGTGASGNTIYF. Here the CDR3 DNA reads TGCGCCAGCAGCTTGGTCGGGACAGGGGCCTCTGGAAACACCATATATTTT.